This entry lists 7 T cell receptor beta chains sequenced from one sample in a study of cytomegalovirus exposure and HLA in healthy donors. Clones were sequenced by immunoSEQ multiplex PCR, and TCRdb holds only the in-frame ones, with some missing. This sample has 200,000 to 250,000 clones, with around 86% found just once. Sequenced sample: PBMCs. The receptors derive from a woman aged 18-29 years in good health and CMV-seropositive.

DNA for the CDR3: TGTGCCAGCAGCTTCCTCACTTCCGGGTACGAGCAGTACTTC. It codes for CASSFLTSGYEQYF. The V gene is TRBV5-5, the J gene TRBJ2-7; the D is unclear. This CDR3 is 14 amino acids long. The V and J ends lost 2 bases and 4 bases respectively, with 13 bases between them. Germline CDR1 is SGHKS and CDR2 is YYEKEE (reference sequence).

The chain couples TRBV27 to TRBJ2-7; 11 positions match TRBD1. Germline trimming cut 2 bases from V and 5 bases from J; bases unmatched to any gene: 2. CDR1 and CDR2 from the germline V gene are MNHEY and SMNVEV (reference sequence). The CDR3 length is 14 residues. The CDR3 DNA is TGTGCCAGCAGTTTAGGACAGGGGGCGGACGAGCAGTACTTC. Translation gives CASSLGQGADEQYF.

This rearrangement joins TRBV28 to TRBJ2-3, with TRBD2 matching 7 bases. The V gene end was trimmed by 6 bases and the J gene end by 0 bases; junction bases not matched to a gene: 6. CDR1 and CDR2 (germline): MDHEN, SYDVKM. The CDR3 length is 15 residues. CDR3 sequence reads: CASSPSGASTDTQYF. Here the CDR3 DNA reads TGTGCCAGCAGCCCGAGCGGGGCTAGCACAGATACGCAGTATTTT.

Here the CDR3 DNA reads TGTGCCAGCAGTTTCAGCAGTACGAGGGGGATAAGGGAAAAACTGTTTTTT. Protein sequence: CASSFSSTRGIREKLFF. The chain uses TRBV27 and TRBJ1-4; TRBD1 might be the D (6 bases). The V end lost 3 bases, the J end lost 8 bases, and 22 bases lay between the germline ends. This CDR3 spans 17 amino acids. CDR1 and CDR2 (germline): MNHEY, SMNVEV (reference sequence).

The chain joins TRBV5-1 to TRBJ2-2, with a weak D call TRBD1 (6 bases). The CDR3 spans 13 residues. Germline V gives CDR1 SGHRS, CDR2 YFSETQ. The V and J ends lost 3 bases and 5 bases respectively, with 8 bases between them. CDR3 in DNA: TGCGCCAGCAGCTCCGGACAGACCGGGGAGCTGTTTTTT. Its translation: CASSSGQTGELFF.

CDR3 nucleotides: TGCAGCGTCCTCCGGGACAGGGGGGGCGGGGAGCTGTTTTTT. Translated, it gives CSVLRDRGGGELFF. The chain links TRBV29-1 to TRBJ2-2; TRBD1 matches 11 bases. V was clipped by 6 bases and J by 7 bases; unmatched bases: 7. The CDR3 is 14 residues long. CDR1 SQVTM and CDR2 ANQGSEA come from the germline V gene.

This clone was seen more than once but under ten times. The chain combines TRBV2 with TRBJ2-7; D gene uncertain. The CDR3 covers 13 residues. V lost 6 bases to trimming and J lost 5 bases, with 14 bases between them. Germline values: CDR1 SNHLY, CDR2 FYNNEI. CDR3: CASSSSTLNEQYF. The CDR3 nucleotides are TGTGCCAGCAGCAGTTCCACCCTGAACGAGCAGTACTTC.